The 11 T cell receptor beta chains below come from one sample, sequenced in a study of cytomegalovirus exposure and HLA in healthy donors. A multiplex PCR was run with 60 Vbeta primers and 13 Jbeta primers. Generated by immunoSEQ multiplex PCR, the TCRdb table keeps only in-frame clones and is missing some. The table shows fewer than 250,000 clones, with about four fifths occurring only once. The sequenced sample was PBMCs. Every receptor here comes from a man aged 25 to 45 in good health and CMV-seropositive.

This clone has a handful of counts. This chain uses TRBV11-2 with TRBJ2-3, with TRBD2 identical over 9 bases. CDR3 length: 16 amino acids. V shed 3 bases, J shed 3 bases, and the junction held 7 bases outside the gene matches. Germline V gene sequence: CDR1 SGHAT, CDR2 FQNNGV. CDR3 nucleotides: TGTGCCAGCAGCTTTATCCAGCTAGCGGGGACAGATACGCAGTATTTT. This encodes CASSFIQLAGTDTQYF.

The CDR3, as DNA: TGTGCCAGCAGATCCGCTCGGGGAAACACCATATATTTT. Protein product: CASRSARGNTIYF. The chain joins TRBV7-9 to TRBJ1-3; D not resolved. Trimming removed 6 bases at V and 4 bases at J, with 10 bases between. This CDR3 has 13 amino acids. Germline assignment: CDR1 SEHNR and CDR2 FQNEAQ (reference sequence).

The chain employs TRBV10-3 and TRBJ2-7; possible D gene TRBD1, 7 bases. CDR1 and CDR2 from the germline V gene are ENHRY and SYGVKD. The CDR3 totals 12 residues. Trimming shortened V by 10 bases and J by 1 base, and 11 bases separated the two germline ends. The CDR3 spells CATQGGSYEQYF. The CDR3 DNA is TGTGCCACTCAGGGGGGTTCCTACGAGCAGTACTTC.

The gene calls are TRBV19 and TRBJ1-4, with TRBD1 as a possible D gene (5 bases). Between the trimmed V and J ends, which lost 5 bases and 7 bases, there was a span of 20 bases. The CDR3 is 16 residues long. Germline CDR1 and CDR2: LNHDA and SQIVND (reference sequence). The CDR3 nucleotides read TGTGCCAGTAGTTCACCCCGGAGGGGCTTTCGTGAAAAACTGTTTTTT. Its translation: CASSSPRRGFREKLFF. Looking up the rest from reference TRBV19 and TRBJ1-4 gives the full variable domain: DGGITQSPKYLFRKEGQNVTLSCEQNLNHDAMYWYRQDPGQGLRLIYYSQIVNDFQKGDIAEGYSVSREKKESFPLTVTSAQKNPTAFYLCASSSPRRGFREKLFFGSGTQLSVL.

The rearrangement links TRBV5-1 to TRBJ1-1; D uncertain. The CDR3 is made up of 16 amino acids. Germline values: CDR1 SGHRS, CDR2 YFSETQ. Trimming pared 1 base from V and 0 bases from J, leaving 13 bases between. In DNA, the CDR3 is TGCGCCAGCAGCTTGTCTATACCACAGATGAACACTGAAGCTTTCTTT. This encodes CASSLSIPQMNTEAFF.

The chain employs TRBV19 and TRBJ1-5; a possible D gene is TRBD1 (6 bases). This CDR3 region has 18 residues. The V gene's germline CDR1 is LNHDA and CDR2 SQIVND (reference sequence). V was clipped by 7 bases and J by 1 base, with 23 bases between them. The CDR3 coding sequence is TGTGCCAGTATCAGCCTGATGGGGGCGGTTAGAAGCAATCAGCCCCAGCATTTT. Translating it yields CASISLMGAVRSNQPQHF.

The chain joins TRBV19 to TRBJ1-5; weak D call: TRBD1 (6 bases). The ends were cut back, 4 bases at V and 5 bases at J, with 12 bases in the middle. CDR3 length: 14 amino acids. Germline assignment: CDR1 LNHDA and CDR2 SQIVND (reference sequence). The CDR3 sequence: CASSNQGTYQPQHF. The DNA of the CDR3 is TGTGCCAGTAGTAACCAGGGGACCTATCAGCCCCAGCATTTT. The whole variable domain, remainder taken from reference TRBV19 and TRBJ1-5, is DGGITQSPKYLFRKEGQNVTLSCEQNLNHDAMYWYRQDPGQGLRLIYYSQIVNDFQKGDIAEGYSVSREKKESFPLTVTSAQKNPTAFYLCASSNQGTYQPQHFGDGTRLSIL.

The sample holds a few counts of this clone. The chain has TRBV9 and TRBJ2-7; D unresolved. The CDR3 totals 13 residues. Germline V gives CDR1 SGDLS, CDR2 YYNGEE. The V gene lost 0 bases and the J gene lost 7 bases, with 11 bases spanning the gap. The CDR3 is CASSVGPAREQYF. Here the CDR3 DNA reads TGTGCCAGCAGCGTAGGCCCCGCGCGGGAGCAGTACTTC.

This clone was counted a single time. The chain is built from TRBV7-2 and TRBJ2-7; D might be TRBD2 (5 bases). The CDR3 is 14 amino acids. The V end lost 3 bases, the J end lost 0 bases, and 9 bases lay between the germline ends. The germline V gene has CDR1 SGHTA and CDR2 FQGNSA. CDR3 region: CASSLTKGSYEQYF. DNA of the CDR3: TGTGCCAGCAGCTTGACTAAGGGCTCCTACGAGCAGTACTTC.

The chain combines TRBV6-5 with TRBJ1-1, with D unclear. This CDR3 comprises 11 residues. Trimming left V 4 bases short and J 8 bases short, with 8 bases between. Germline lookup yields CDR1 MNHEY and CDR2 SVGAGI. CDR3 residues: CASSSREEAFF. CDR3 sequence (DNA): TGTGCCAGCAGTTCGCGGGAAGAAGCTTTCTTT.

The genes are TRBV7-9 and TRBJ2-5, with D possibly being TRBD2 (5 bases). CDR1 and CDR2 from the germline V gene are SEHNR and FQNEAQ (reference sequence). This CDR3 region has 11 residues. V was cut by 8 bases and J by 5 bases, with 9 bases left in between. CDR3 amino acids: CASGTGETQYF. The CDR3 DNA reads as TGTGCCAGCGGAACGGGGGAGACCCAGTACTTC. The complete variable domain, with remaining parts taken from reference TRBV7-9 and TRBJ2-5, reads DTGVSQNPRHKITKRGQNVTFRCDPISEHNRLYWYRQTLGQGPEFLTYFQNEAQLEKSRLLSDRFSAERPKGSFSTLEIQRTEQGDSAMYLCASGTGETQYFGPGTRLLVL.